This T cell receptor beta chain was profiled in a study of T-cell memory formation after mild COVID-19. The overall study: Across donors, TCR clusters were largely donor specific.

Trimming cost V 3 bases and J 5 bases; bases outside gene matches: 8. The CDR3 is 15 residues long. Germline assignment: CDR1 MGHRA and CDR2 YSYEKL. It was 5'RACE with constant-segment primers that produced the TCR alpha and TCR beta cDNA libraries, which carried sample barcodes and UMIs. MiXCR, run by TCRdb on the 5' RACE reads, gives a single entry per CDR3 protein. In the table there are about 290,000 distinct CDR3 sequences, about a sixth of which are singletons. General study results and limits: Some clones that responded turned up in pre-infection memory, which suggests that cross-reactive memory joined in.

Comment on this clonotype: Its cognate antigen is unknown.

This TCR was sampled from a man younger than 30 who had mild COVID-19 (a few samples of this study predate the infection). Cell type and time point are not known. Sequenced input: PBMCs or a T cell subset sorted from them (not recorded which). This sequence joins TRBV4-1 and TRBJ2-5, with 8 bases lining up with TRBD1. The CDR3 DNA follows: TGCGCCAGCAGCCACGCTGGACAGGGTTTGGAGACCCAGTACTTC. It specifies CASSHAGQGLETQYF.